These 22 T cell receptor beta chains originate from one sample sequenced in a study of cytomegalovirus exposure and HLA in healthy donors. Primers for the PCR totalled 60 Vbeta and 13 Jbeta. Sequenced by immunoSEQ multiplex PCR; TCRdb stores in-frame clones only, minus some. The table shows roughly 120,000 clones, with roughly 63% occurring only once. The sample comprised PBMCs. These TCRs come from a young man in good health and CMV-seropositive.

The chain is built from TRBV5-1 and TRBJ2-1; the match to TRBD2 covers 8 bases. The CDR3 has 15 residues. V lost 2 bases and J lost 4; bases outside the gene matches: 5. Per germline, CDR1 SGHRS and CDR2 YFSETQ. The CDR3 DNA is TGCGCCAGCAGCTTTTACCAGCGGGGGTACAATGAGCAGTTCTTC. Translating it yields CASSFYQRGYNEQFF.

The J gene is TRBJ1-3, the V gene TRBV6-7; no definite D call. TRBV6-7 is flagged as an ORF with uncertain function. There are 19 residues in the CDR3. V was shortened by 5 bases and J by 0 bases, with 23 bases between the two germline ends. CDR3 region: CASSQLTYHGEDSGNTIYF. Here the CDR3 DNA reads TGTGCCAGCAGTCAGCTTACCTATCACGGGGAGGACTCTGGAAACACCATATATTTT.

The rearrangement joins TRBV10-3 to TRBJ1-2, with D possibly TRBD1 on 5 matching bases. CDR3 length: 13 amino acids. Trimming took 4 bases from V and 6 from J, leaving 12 bases between them. Germline lookup yields CDR1 ENHRY and CDR2 SYGVKD. The CDR3 region has the DNA TGTGCCATCAGTGGTACAGGAACAGATGGCTACACCTTC. Protein: CAISGTGTDGYTF.

This clone appeared a few times. This chain joins TRBV5-1 and TRBJ2-5; D might be TRBD1 (5 bases). Germline assignment: CDR1 SGHRS and CDR2 YFSETQ. CDR3 length equals 13 residues. V lost 2 bases and J 3 bases, leaving 8 bases between the germline ends. The DNA of the CDR3 is TGCGCCAGCAGCTTTGGGGCAGAAGAGACCCAGTACTTC. This sequence encodes CASSFGAEETQYF.

The gene calls are TRBV6-5 and TRBJ2-5; D perhaps matches TRBD1 (6 bases). The CDR3 is 13 residues long. Trimming removed 8 bases from V and 5 bases from J, with 15 bases in between. Germline V gene sequence: CDR1 MNHEY, CDR2 SVGAGI. CDR3 DNA: TGTGCCAGCTCGGACAGCTTTGGCGAGACCCAGTACTTC. It translates to CASSDSFGETQYF.

The chain links TRBV15 to TRBJ2-1, with 10 positions matching TRBD2. Trimming cost V 0 bases and J 2 bases; bases outside gene matches: 13. CDR3 size: 20 residues. Germline loops: CDR1 LNHNV, CDR2 YYDKDF (reference sequence). CDR3 sequence reads: CATSREGSLAGTLTYNEQFF. In DNA form, the CDR3 reads TGTGCCACCAGCAGAGAGGGGTCACTAGCGGGGACCCTGACCTACAATGAGCAGTTCTTC.

The J gene is TRBJ2-2, the V gene TRBV15; TRBD2 is a possible D gene (6 bases). V was shortened by 6 bases and J by 0 bases, with 14 bases between the two germline ends. From germline, CDR1 is LNHNV and CDR2 YYDKDF (reference sequence). This CDR3 is built from 16 residues. The CDR3 DNA reads TGTGCCACCAGAGAGGGACTCCACACGAACACCGGGGAGCTGTTTTTT. It is translated as CATREGLHTNTGELFF.

The chain joins TRBV6-1 to TRBJ1-5, with 7 bases lining up with TRBD1. After removal of 4 bases from V and 0 bases from J, the junction contained 3 bases not matched to a gene. The germline V gene encodes CDR1 MNHNS and CDR2 SASEGT. This CDR3 region has 15 residues. The CDR3 here is CASSAGQYSNQPQHF. CDR3 sequence (DNA): TGTGCCAGCAGTGCGGGACAGTATAGCAATCAGCCCCAGCATTTT.

This chain uses TRBV2 with TRBJ1-2, with 9 bases lining up with TRBD1. This CDR3 has 16 amino acids. After removal of 6 bases from V and 7 bases from J, the junction contained 15 bases not matched to a gene. Germline V gene sequence: CDR1 SNHLY, CDR2 FYNNEI. The CDR3 is CASSSDSRGTGSGYTF. The CDR3 DNA reads TGTGCCAGCAGCAGTGATTCCCGTGGGACAGGGAGTGGCTACACCTTC.

The V gene is TRBV7-9, the J gene TRBJ1-1; the D is unclear. Trimming cost V 5 bases and J 7 bases, with 11 bases left between them. This CDR3 region has 12 residues. Germline assignment: CDR1 SEHNR and CDR2 FQNEAQ (reference sequence). The CDR3 is CASSLGKGEAFF. The CDR3 bases are TGTGCCAGCAGCCTCGGGAAGGGTGAAGCTTTCTTT.

The chain combines TRBV6-4 with TRBJ2-7, with 10 bases fitting TRBD1. V was clipped by 5 bases and J by 7 bases; unmatched bases: 14. This CDR3 is 16 amino acids long. Germline CDR1 and CDR2: MRHNA and SNTAGT. CDR3 DNA: TGTGCCAGCAGTCTTGGGCCCGGGACAGGGGACCATGAGCAGTACTTC. It is translated as CASSLGPGTGDHEQYF.

The V call is TRBV6-6, the J call TRBJ1-1, with D unclear. The germline CDR1 and CDR2 sequences are MNHNY and SVGAGI (reference sequence). This CDR3 comprises 14 residues. Deletions cut 3 bases from V and 3 bases from J, with 11 bases between. For the CDR3, the DNA is TGTGCCAGCAGTTATGGCGGGCCGGACACTGAAGCTTTCTTT. Translation gives CASSYGGPDTEAFF.

This chain uses TRBV4-2 with TRBJ2-7, with D possibly TRBD2 on 5 matching bases. V lost 4 bases, J lost 1 base, and 17 bases lay in between. From germline, CDR1 is LGHNA and CDR2 YNFKEQ. This CDR3 spans 16 amino acids. This CDR3 reads CASSPNTDSLSYEQYF. The CDR3 coding sequence is TGTGCCAGCAGCCCCAACACGGACTCCCTATCCTACGAGCAGTACTTC.

V gene TRBV5-4 combines with J gene TRBJ1-2, with 11 bases identical to TRBD1. CDR1 and CDR2 from the germline V gene are SGHNT and YYREEE (reference sequence). Losses at the gene ends were 6 bases for V and 2 bases for J; bases not matched to a gene: 3. The CDR3 contains 14 residues. For the CDR3, the DNA is TGTGCCAGCACCCGGACAGGGGGCAACTATGGCTACACCTTC. Translation gives CASTRTGGNYGYTF.

The rearrangement joins TRBV12-5 to TRBJ1-5; D is ambiguous. The CDR3 runs 16 residues. CDR1 and CDR2 from the germline V gene are LGHNT and FRNRAP. The ends were cut back, 1 base at V and 3 bases at J, with 13 bases in the middle. Here the CDR3 DNA reads TGTGCTAGTGGTTTGGGGTTAGGCGGAGTCAATCAGCCCCAGCATTTT. Amino acid sequence: CASGLGLGGVNQPQHF.

The count of this clone is one. The chain joins TRBV7-2 to TRBJ2-4; maybe TRBD2 (6 bases). The CDR3 spans 17 residues. Trimming pared 5 bases from V and 3 bases from J, leaving 20 bases between. In germline, CDR1 is SGHTA, CDR2 FQGNSA. The CDR3 DNA follows: TGTGCCAGCAGCACTTTGGGGGGACGGGGACTCAAAAACATTCAGTACTTC. Amino acids: CASSTLGGRGLKNIQYF.

Concerning this clone itself: The junction does not match germline at one end; this may be a read error. This CDR3 is also generated by other DNA sequences in the sample. V and J are TRBV5-1 and TRBJ2-7; 9 bases match TRBD1. CDR3 length: 17 residues. Germline-derived CDR1 and CDR2 are SGHRS and YFSETQ. CDR3 coding DNA: TGCGCCAGCAGCTTGGGGGGGGCCGGGACAGGGACCTACGAGCAGTATTTC. Encoded protein: CASSLGGAGTGTYEQYF.

This clone has only one observation. This chain joins TRBV10-3 and TRBJ2-5; TRBD2 matches 7 bases. Germline V gives CDR1 ENHRY, CDR2 SYGVKD. V shed 5 bases, J shed 5 bases, and the junction held 5 bases outside the gene matches. CDR3 length equals 13 residues. The CDR3 bases are TGTGCCATCAGTAGCCTAGCGGAGGAGACCCAGTACTTC. It encodes CAISSLAEETQYF.

In its sample, this clone was seen a few times. The CDR3 sequence: CASSISPGILRNTQYF. The CDR3 DNA reads as TGTGCCAGCAGCATCTCCCCCGGGATATTGAGAAATACGCAGTATTTT. This chain joins TRBV11-1 and TRBJ2-3, with D maybe TRBD2 (5 bases). Trimming removed 5 bases from V and 7 bases from J, with 22 bases in between. The CDR3 spans 16 residues. Germline CDR1 and CDR2: SGHAT and FQDESV (reference sequence).

The chain uses TRBV9 and TRBJ2-3, with a weak D call TRBD2 (6 bases). The germline CDR1 and CDR2 sequences are SGDLS and YYNGEE. This CDR3 comprises 14 residues. V lost 2 bases, J lost 2 bases, and 9 bases lay in between. CDR3 loop: CASSVRDFTDTQYF. The CDR3 DNA sequence: TGTGCCAGCAGCGTCCGGGACTTCACAGATACGCAGTATTTT.

This sequence joins TRBV4-3 and TRBJ1-1; D unresolved. This CDR3 spans 16 amino acids. Germline-derived CDR1 and CDR2 are LGHNA and YSLEER. With 0 bases removed from V and 5 bases from J, the gap between germline ends came to 16 bases. The CDR3 DNA reads as TGCGCCAGCAGCCAAGATCTGGGCAGGCAGCAAACTGAAGCTTTCTTT. Translating gives CASSQDLGRQQTEAFF.

The V and J genes are TRBV5-8 and TRBJ2-3, with TRBD1 matching 10 bases. The CDR3 totals 16 residues. From germline, CDR1 is SGHTS and CDR2 YDEGEE. V trimming: 3 bases; J trimming: 2 bases; junction bases outside the gene matches: 6. In DNA form, the CDR3 reads TGTGCCAGCAGCTCGTCGACAGGGGGCCTCACAGATACGCAGTATTTT. Residues: CASSSSTGGLTDTQYF.